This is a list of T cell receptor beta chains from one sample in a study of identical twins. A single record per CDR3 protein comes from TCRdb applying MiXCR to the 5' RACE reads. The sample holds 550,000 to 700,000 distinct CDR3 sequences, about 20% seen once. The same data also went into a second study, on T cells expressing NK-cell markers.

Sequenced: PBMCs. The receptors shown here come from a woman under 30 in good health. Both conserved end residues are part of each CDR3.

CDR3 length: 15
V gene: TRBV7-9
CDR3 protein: CASSLLSGGNTEAFF

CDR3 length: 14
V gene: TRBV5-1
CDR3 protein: CASRGGQTTDTQYF

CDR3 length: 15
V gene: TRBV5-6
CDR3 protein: CASPLIGARGWPQHF

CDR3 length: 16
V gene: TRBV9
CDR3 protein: CASSPFKSAGPYGYTF

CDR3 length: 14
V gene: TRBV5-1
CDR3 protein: CASSLDTGSDTQYF

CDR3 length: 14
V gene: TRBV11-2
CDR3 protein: CASSLEYASYEQYF

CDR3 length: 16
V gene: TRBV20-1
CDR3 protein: CSASPFAGTESYEQYF

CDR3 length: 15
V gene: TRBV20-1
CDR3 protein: CSAVPGQGAGYEQYF

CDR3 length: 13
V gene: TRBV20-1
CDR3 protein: CSAIKGNTGELFF

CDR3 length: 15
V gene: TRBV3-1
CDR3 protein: CASSQDAGMFAEAFF

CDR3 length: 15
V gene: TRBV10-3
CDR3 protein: CAISGPQDRSTEAFF

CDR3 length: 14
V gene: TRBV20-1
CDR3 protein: CSAAPGQGIYEQYF

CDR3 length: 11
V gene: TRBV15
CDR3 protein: CATRLAYEQFF

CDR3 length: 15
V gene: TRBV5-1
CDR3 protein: CASSLEVGRTYEQYF

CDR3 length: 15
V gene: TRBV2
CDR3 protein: CASREDRSSYNEQFF

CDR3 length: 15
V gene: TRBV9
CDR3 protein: CASSVGWADQETQYF

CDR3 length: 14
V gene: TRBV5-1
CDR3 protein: CASSLETTNEKLFF

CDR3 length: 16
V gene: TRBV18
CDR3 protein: CASSPRASGTNNEQFF

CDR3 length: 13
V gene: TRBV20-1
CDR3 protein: CSARQSAYNEQFF

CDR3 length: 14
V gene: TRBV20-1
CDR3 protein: CSAMGTRRYNEQFF

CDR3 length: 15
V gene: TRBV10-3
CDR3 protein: CAISEYLDRAIEQYF

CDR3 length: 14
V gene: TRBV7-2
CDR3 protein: CASSLERVTGELFF

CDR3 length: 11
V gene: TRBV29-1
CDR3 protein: CSDTVNTEAFF

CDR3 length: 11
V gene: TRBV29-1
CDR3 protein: CSVGQAHEAFF

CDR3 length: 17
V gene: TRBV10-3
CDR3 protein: CAISPRGLAGTTDTQYF

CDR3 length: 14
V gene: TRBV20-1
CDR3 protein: CSALAGGGNQPQHF

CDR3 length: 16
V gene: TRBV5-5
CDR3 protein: CASSFRAGLNTGELFF

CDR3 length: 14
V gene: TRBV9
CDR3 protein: CASSVGGGQETQYF

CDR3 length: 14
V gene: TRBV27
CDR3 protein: CASTPHGVTGELFF

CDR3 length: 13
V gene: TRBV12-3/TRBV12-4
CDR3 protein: CASSLGTYTEAFF

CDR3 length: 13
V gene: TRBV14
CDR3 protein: CASSQNGDSEQFF

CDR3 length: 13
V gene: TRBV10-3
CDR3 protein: CAIRTNLRETQYF

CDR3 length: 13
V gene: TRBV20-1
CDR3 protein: CSASSTAKNIQYF

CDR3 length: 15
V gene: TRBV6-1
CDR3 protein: CASSKAAEITDTQYF